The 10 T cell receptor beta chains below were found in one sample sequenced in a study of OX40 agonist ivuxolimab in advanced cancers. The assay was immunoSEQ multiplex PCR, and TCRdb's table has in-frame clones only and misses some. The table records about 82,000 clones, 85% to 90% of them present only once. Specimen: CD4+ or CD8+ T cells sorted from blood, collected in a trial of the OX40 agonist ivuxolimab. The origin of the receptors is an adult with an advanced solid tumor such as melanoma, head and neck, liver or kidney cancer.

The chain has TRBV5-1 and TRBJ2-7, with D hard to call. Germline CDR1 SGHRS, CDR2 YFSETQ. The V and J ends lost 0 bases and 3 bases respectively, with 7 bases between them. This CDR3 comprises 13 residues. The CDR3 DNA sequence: TGCGCCAGCAGCTTGGTCCCCAGCTACGAGCAGTACTTC. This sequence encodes CASSLVPSYEQYF.

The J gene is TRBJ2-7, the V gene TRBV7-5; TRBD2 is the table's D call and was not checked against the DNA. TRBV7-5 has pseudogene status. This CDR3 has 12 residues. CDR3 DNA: TGTGCCAGAAGCTTAGCGGGCTACGAGCAGTACTTC. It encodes CARSLAGYEQYF.

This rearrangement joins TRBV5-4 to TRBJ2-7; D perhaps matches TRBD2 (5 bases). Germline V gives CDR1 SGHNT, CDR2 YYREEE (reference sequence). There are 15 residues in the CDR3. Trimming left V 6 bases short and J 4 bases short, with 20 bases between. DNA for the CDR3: TGTGCCAGCATTCTGAGGGCCCGCCTTTTTTACGAGCAGTACTTC. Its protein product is CASILRARLFYEQYF. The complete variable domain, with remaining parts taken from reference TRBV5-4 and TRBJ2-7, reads ETGVTQSPTHLIKTRGQQVTLRCSSQSGHNTVSWYQQALGQGPQFIFQYYREEENGRGNFPPRFSGLQFPNYSSELNVNALELDDSALYLCASILRARLFYEQYFGPGTRLTVT.

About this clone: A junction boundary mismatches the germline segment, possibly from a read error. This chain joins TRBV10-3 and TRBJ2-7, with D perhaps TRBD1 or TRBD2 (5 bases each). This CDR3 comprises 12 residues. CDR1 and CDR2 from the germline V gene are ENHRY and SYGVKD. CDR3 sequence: CAISESEGPLNF. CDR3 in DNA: TGTGCCATCAGTGAGTCAGAGGGGCCCCTCAACTTC.

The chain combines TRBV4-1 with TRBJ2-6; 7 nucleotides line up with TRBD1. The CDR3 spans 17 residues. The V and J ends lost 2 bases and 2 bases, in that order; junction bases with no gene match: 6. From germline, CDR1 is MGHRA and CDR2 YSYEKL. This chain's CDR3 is CASSQRQGQTGANVLTF. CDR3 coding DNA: TGCGCCAGCAGCCAAAGACAGGGACAGACTGGGGCCAACGTCCTGACTTTC.

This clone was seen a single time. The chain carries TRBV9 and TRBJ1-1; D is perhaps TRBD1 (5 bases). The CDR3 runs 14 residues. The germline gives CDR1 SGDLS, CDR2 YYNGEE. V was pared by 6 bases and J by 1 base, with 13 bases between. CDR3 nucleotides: TGTGCCAGCAAGAAGGGGACGGAGAACACTGAAGCTTTCTTT. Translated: CASKKGTENTEAFF.

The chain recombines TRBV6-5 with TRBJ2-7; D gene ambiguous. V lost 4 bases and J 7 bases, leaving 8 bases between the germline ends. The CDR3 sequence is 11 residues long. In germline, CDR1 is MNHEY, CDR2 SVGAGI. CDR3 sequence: CASSWIGEQYF. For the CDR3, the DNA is TGTGCCAGCAGTTGGATAGGTGAGCAGTACTTC.

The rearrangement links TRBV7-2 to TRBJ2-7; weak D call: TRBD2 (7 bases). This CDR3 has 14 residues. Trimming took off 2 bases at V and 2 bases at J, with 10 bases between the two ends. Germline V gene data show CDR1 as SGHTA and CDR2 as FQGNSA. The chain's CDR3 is CASSLRGAAYEQYF. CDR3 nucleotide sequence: TGTGCCAGCAGCTTACGGGGGGCTGCCTACGAGCAGTACTTC.

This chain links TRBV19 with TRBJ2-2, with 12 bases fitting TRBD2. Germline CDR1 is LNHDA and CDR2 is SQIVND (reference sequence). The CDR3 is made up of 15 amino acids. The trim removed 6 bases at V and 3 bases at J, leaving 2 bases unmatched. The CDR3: CASRTSGSYTGELFF. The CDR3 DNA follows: TGTGCCAGTAGGACTAGCGGGAGCTACACCGGGGAGCTGTTTTTT.

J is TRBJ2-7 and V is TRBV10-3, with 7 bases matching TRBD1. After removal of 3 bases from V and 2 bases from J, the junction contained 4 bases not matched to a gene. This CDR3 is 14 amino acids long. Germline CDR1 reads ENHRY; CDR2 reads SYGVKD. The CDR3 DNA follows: TGTGCCATCAGTGACCGACAGGGAGCCTACGAGCAGTACTTC. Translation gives CAISDRQGAYEQYF.